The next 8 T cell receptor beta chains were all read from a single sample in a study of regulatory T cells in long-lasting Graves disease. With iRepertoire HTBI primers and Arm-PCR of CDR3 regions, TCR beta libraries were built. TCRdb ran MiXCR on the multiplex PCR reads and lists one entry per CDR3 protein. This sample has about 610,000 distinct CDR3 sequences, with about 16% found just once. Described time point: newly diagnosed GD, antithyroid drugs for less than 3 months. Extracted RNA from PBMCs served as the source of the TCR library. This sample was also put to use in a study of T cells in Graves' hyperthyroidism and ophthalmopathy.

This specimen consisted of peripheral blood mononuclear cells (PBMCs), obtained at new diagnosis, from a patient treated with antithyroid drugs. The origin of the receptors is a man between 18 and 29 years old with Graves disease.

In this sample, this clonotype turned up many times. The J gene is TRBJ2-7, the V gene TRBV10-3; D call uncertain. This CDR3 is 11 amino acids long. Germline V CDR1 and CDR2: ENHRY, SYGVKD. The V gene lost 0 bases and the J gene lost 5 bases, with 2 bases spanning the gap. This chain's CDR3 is CAISESNEQYF. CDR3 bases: TGTGCCATCAGTGAGTCGAACGAGCAGTACTTC.

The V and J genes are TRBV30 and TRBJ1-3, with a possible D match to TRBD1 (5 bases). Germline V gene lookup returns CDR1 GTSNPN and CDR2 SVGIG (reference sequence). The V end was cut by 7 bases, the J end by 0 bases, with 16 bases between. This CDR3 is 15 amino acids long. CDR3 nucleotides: TGTGCCTTATACCGGGGCCGGGACTCTGGAAACACCATATATTTT. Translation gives CALYRGRDSGNTIYF.

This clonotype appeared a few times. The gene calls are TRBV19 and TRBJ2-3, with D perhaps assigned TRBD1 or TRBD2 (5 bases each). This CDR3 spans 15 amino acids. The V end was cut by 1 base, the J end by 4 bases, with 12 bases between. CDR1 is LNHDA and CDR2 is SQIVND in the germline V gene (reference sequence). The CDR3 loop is CASSIGAGSADTQYF. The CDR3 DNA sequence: TGTGCCAGTAGTATAGGGGCAGGGAGCGCAGATACGCAGTATTTT. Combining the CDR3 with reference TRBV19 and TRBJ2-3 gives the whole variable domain DGGITQSPKYLFRKEGQNVTLSCEQNLNHDAMYWYRQDPGQGLRLIYYSQIVNDFQKGDIAEGYSVSREKKESFPLTVTSAQKNPTAFYLCASSIGAGSADTQYFGPGTRLTVL.

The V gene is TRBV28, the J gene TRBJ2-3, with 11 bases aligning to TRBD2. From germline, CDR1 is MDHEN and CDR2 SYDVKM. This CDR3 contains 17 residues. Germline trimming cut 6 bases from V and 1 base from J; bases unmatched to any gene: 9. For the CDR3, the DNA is TGTGCCAGCAGCTACCTGACTAGCGGGAAAGGCACAGATACGCAGTATTTT. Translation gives CASSYLTSGKGTDTQYF. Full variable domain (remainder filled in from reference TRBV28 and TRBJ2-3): DVKVTQSSRYLVKRTGEKVFLECVQDMDHENMFWYRQDPGLGLRLIYFSYDVKMKEKGDIPEGYSVSREKKERFSLILESASTNQTSMYLCASSYLTSGKGTDTQYFGPGTRLTVL.

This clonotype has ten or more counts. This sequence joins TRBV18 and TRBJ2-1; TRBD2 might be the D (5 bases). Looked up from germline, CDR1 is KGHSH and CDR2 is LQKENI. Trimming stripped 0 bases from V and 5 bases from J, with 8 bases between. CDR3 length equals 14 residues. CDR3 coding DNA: TGTGCCAGCTCACCACCTAGCGTGCACAATGAGCAGTTCTTC. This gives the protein CASSPPSVHNEQFF.

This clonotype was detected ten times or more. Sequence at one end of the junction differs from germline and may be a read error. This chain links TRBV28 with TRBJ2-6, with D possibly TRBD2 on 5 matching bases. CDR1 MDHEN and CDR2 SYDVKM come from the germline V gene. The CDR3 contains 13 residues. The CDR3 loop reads CAAGGYGANVLTF. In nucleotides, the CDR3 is TGCGCCGCGGGTGGGTACGGGGCCAACGTCCTGACTTTC.

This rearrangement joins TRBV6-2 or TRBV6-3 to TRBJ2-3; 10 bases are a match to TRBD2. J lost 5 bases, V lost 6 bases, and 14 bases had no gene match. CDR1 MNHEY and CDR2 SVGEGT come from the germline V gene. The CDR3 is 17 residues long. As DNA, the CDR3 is TGTGCCAGCAGACCTCTACTAAGCGGGAGGGCCGGAGATACGCAGTATTTT. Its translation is CASRPLLSGRAGDTQYF.

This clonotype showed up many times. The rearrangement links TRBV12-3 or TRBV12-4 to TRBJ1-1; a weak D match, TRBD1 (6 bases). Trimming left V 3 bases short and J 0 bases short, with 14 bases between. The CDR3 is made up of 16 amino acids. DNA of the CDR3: TGTGCCAGCAGTTTCGAAGAGGGGGACATGAACACTGAAGCTTTCTTT. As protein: CASSFEEGDMNTEAFF.